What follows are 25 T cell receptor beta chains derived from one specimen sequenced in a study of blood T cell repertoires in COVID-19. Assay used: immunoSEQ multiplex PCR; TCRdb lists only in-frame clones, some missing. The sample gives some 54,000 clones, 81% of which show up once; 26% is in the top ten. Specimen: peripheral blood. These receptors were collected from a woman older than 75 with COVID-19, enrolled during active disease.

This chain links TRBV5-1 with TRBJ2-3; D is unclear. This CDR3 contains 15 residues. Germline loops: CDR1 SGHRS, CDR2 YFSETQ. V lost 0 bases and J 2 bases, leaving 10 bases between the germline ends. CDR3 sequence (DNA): TGCGCCAGCAGCTTGGGCCAGGTGGTCACAGATACGCAGTATTTT. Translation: CASSLGQVVTDTQYF.

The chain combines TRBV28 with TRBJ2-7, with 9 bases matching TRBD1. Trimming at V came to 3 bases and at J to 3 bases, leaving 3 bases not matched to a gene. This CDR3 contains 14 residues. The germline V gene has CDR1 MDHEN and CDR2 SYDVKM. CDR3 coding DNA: TGTGCCAGCAGTTTGACAGGGGGAAACTACGAGCAGTACTTC. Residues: CASSLTGGNYEQYF.

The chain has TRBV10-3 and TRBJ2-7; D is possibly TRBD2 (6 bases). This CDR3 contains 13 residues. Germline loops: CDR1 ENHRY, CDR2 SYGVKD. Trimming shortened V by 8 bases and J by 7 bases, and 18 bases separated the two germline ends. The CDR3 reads CAIAGPGAGEQYF. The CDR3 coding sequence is TGTGCCATCGCGGGACCCGGGGCGGGGGAGCAGTACTTC.

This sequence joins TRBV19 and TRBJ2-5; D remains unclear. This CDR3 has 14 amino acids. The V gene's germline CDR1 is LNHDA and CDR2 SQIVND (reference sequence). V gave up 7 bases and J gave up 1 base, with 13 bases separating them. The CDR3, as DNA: TGTGCCAGTAAGTCACAACCGGGCCAAGAGACCCAGTACTTC. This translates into CASKSQPGQETQYF.

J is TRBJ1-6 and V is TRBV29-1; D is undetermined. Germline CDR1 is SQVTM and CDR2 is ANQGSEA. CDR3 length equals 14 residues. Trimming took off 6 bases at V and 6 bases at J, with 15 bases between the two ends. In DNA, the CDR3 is TGCAGCGTGGGTGAGGTAGGAAGTAATTCACCCCTCCACTTT. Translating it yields CSVGEVGSNSPLHF.

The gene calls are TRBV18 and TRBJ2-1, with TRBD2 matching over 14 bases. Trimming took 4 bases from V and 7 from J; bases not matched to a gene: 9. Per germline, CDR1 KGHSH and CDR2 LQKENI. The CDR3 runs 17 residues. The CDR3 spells CASSRGTGLAGENEQFF. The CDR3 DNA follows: TGTGCCAGCTCACGGGGGACGGGACTAGCGGGAGAGAATGAGCAGTTCTTC.

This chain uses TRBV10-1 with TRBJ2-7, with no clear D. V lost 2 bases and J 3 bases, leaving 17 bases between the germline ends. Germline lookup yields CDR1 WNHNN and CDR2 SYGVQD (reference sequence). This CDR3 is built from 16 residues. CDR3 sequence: CASSEPTPPRIYEQYF. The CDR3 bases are TGCGCCAGCAGTGAGCCGACTCCACCTCGAATCTACGAGCAGTACTTC.

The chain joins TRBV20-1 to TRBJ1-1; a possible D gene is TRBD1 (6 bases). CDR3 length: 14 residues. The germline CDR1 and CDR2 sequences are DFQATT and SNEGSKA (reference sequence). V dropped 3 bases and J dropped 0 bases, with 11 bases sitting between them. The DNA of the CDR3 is TGCAGTGCTAGTCAGGGGTACTTGAACACTGAAGCTTTCTTT. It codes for CSASQGYLNTEAFF.

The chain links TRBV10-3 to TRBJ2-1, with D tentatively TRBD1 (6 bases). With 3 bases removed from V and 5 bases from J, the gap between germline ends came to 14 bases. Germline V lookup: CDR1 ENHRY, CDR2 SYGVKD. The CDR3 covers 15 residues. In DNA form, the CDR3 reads TGTGCCATCAGTGAACAGGGCCCTCTCAACAATGAGCAGTTCTTC. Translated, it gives CAISEQGPLNNEQFF.

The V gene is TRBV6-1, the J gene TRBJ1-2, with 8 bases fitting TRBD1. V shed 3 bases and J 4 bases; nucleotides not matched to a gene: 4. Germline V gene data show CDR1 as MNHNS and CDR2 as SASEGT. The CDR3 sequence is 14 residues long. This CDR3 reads CASSEDRAPYGYTF. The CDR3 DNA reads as TGTGCCAGCAGTGAGGACAGGGCTCCCTATGGCTACACCTTC.

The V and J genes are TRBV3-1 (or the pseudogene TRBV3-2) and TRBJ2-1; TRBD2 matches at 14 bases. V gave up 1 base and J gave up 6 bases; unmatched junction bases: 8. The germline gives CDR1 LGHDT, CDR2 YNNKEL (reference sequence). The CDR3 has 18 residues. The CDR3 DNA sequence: TGTGCCAGCAGCCAAGTGAGACTAGCGGGAGGGCCCGGCAATGAGCAGTTCTTC. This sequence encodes CASSQVRLAGGPGNEQFF.

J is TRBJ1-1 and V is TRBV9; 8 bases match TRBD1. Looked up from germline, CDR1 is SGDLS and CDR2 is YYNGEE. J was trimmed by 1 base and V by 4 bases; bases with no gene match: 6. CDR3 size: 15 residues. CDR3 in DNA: TGTGCCAGCAGCCTGACAGGGGAAGGGAACACTGAAGCTTTCTTT. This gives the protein CASSLTGEGNTEAFF.

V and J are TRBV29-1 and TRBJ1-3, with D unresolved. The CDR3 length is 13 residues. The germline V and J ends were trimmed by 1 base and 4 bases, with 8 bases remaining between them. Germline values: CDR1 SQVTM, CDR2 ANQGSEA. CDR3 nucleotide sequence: TGCAGCGTTGAAGGGGCGCAGGGAAACACCATATATTTT. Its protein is CSVEGAQGNTIYF.

The CDR3 here is CATNTVFAYEQYF. Written as DNA, the CDR3 is TGTGCCACTAATACAGTATTCGCCTACGAGCAGTACTTC. The chain recombines TRBV27 with TRBJ2-7, with no clear D. V lost 10 bases and J lost 2, with 15 bases in between. Germline V CDR1 and CDR2: MNHEY, SMNVEV (reference sequence). CDR3 length equals 13 residues.

CDR3 sequence: CASSVRDGASPQHF. The DNA for the CDR3 is TGTGCCAGCAGCGTGCGGGACGGAGCGTCGCCCCAGCATTTT. This chain connects TRBV7-9 to TRBJ1-5; D is perhaps TRBD1 (5 bases). Germline loops: CDR1 SEHNR, CDR2 FQNEAQ (reference sequence). V dropped 5 bases and J dropped 9 bases, with 17 bases sitting between them. CDR3 length: 14 amino acids.

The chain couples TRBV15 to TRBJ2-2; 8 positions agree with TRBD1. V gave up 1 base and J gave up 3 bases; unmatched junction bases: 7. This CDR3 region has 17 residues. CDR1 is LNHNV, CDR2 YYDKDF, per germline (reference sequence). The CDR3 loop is CATSRGDRGADTGELFF. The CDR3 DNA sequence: TGTGCCACCAGCAGAGGAGACAGGGGCGCAGACACCGGGGAGCTGTTTTTT.

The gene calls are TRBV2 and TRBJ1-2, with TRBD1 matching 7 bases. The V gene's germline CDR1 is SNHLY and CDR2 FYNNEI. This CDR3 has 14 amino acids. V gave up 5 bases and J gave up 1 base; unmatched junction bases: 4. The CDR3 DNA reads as TGTGCCAGCAGTTTACAGGGGTTTAACTATGGCTACACCTTC. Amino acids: CASSLQGFNYGYTF.

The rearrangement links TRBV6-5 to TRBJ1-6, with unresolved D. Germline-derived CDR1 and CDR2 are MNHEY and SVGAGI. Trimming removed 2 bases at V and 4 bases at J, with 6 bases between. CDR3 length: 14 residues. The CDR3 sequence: CASSYEVYNSPLHF. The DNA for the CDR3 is TGTGCCAGCAGTTACGAGGTTTATAATTCACCCCTCCACTTT.

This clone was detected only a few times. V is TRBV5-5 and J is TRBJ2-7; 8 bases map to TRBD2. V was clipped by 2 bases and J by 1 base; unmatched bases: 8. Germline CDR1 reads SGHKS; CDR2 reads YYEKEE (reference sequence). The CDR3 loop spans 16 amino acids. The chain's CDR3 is CASSFLIGGASYEQYF. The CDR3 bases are TGTGCCAGCAGCTTCCTAATCGGGGGGGCGTCCTACGAGCAGTACTTC.

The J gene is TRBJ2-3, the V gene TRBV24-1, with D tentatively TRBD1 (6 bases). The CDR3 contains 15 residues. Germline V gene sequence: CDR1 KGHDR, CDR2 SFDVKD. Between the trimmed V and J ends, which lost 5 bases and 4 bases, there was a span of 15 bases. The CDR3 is CATSVGGVTADTQYF. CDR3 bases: TGTGCCACCAGTGTAGGGGGAGTGACGGCAGATACGCAGTATTTT.

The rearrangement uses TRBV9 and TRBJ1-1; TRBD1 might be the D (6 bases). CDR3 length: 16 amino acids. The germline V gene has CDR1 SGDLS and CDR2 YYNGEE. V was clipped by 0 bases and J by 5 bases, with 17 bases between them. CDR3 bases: TGTGCCAGCAGCGTAGCTACTTGGGGGCCTGGGACTGAAGCTTTCTTT. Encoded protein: CASSVATWGPGTEAFF.

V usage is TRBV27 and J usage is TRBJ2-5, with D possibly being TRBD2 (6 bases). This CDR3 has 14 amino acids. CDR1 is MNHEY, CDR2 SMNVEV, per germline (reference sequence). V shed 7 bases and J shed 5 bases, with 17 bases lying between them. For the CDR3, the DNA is TGTGCCAGCAATCCTCGCGGGACCAGGGAGACCCAGTACTTC. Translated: CASNPRGTRETQYF.

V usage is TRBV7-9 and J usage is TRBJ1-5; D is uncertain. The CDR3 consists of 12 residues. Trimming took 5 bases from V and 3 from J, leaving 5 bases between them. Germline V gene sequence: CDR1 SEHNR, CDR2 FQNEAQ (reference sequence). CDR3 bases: TGTGCCAGCAGCCCCTTCAATCAGCCCCAGCATTTT. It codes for CASSPFNQPQHF.

The CDR3: CASSLTTGAGANVLTF. DNA of the CDR3: TGCGCCAGCAGCTTGACGACAGGGGCTGGGGCCAACGTCCTGACTTTC. This chain connects TRBV5-1 to TRBJ2-6; 8 nucleotides match TRBD1. The ends lost 1 base at V and 2 bases at J; junction bases unmatched: 2. Looked up from germline, CDR1 is SGHRS and CDR2 is YFSETQ. This CDR3 has 16 amino acids.

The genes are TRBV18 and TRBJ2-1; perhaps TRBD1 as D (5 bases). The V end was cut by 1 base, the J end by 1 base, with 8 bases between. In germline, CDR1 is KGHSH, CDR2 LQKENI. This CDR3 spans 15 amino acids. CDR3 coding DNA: TGTGCCAGCTCACCACAGGGGAATTCCTACAATGAGCAGTTCTTC. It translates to CASSPQGNSYNEQFF. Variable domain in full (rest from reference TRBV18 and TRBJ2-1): NAGVMQNPRHLVRRRGQEARLRCSPMKGHSHVYWYRQLPEEGLKFMVYLQKENIIDESGMPKERFSAEFPKEGPSILRIQQVVRGDSAAYFCASSPQGNSYNEQFFGPGTRLTVL.